Following are 2 T cell receptor beta chains from one sample sequenced in a study of regulatory T cells in long-lasting Graves disease. With iRepertoire HTBI primers and Arm-PCR of CDR3 regions, TCR beta libraries were built. MiXCR, run by TCRdb on the multiplex PCR reads, gives a single entry per CDR3 protein. The data contain 400,000 to 650,000 distinct CDR3 sequences, 15% to 20% of them singletons. This sample's time point: newly diagnosed GD, antithyroid drugs for less than 3 months. From RNA extracted from PBMCs, the TCR library was made. This sample was shared with a second study, whose subject was T cells in Graves' hyperthyroidism and ophthalmopathy.

Sample: peripheral blood mononuclear cells (PBMCs), taken at new diagnosis, from a patient treated with antithyroid drugs. Every receptor here comes from a woman aged 40-65 years with Graves disease.

This clonotype was detected ten times or more. This chain joins TRBV5-1 and TRBJ2-1; D assignment may be TRBD1 or TRBD2 (5 bases each). CDR3 size: 15 residues. Trimming shortened V by 4 bases and J by 8 bases, and 19 bases separated the two germline ends. Germline-derived CDR1 and CDR2 are SGHRS and YFSETQ. The CDR3 coding sequence is TGCGCCAGCAGCGCCGGGACGGCCAGAGGCGATGAGCAGTTCTTC. This gives the protein CASSAGTARGDEQFF.

This clonotype came up many times. The V call is TRBV29-1, the J call TRBJ2-5; the match to TRBD2 covers 7 bases. Per germline, CDR1 SQVTM and CDR2 ANQGSEA. The CDR3 sequence is 13 residues long. Germline trimming cut 5 bases from V and 4 bases from J; bases unmatched to any gene: 7. CDR3 sequence (DNA): TGCAGCGTTAACGGCGGGGGTGGAGAGACCCAGTACTTC. Its translation is CSVNGGGGETQYF.